The rows below give T cell receptor beta chains drawn from one sample of a study of T cells in Graves' hyperthyroidism and ophthalmopathy. TCRdb re-called the multiplex PCR reads with MiXCR, one entry per CDR3 protein. The table shows about 290,000 distinct CDR3 sequences, with approximately 15% occurring only once. Sequenced input: blood. The receptors were sampled from a woman aged 55-75 years with Graves' ophthalmopathy. Both conserved end residues are part of each CDR3. D genes are given only for firm matches. Clone size appears in some rows only: once, few, many, or a class for an expanded clone.

cdr3_length: 14; d_call: NA; j_call: TRBJ2-7; v_call: TRBV7-9; clone_size: few; cdr3_aa: CASTNWGSTYEQYF; cdr3_nt: TGTGCCAGCACTAACTGGGGCAGCACCTACGAGCAGTACTTC
cdr3_length: 12; d_call: NA; j_call: TRBJ2-7; v_call: TRBV20-1; clone_size: few; cdr3_aa: CSAKTRSSEQYF; cdr3_nt: TGCAGTGCCAAAACTAGATCCAGCGAGCAGTACTTC
cdr3_length: 13; d_call: NA; j_call: TRBJ2-7; v_call: TRBV20-1; clone_size: many; cdr3_aa: CSASGIASYEQYF; cdr3_nt: TGCAGTGCTAGTGGTATTGCGTCCTACGAGCAGTACTTC
cdr3_length: 13; d_call: NA; j_call: TRBJ2-2; v_call: TRBV20-1; clone_size: few; cdr3_aa: CSAYQTGTGELFF; cdr3_nt: TGCAGTGCTTACCAGACGGGCACCGGGGAGCTGTTTTTT
cdr3_length: 15; d_call: NA; j_call: TRBJ2-6; v_call: TRBV12-3/TRBV12-4; clone_size: NA; cdr3_aa: CASSLWLSGANVLTF; cdr3_nt: TGTGCCAGCAGTTTATGGCTTTCTGGGGCCAACGTCCTGACTTTC
cdr3_length: 14; d_call: NA; j_call: TRBJ2-7; v_call: TRBV7-2; clone_size: many; cdr3_aa: CASSLVSGSGEQYF; cdr3_nt: TGTGCCAGCAGCTTAGTCTCAGGGAGCGGCGAGCAGTACTTC
cdr3_length: 14; d_call: TRBD2; j_call: TRBJ2-7; v_call: TRBV20-1; clone_size: many; cdr3_aa: CSAPSRLAGGEQYF; cdr3_nt: TGCAGTGCCCCGTCCCGGCTAGCGGGAGGCGAGCAGTACTTC
cdr3_length: 13; d_call: TRBD1; j_call: TRBJ2-3; v_call: TRBV12-5; clone_size: few; cdr3_aa: CASRDREADTQYF; cdr3_nt: TGTGCTAGCCGGGACAGGGAAGCAGATACGCAGTATTTT
cdr3_length: 13; d_call: NA; j_call: TRBJ2-7; v_call: TRBV30; clone_size: many; cdr3_aa: CAWSLGPLYEQYF; cdr3_nt: TGTGCCTGGAGTTTGGGCCCACTCTACGAGCAGTACTTC
cdr3_length: 14; d_call: TRBD1; j_call: TRBJ2-5; v_call: TRBV2; clone_size: NA; cdr3_aa: CASSVGTGGETQYF; cdr3_nt: TGTGCCAGCAGTGTAGGGACAGGTGGGGAGACCCAGTACTTC
cdr3_length: 16; d_call: NA; j_call: TRBJ1-5; v_call: TRBV4-3; clone_size: NA; cdr3_aa: CASSQDVGQGGQPQHF; cdr3_nt: TGCGCCAGCAGCCAAGATGTTGGGCAGGGCGGTCAGCCCCAGCATTTT
cdr3_length: 15; d_call: NA; j_call: TRBJ1-2; v_call: TRBV18; clone_size: few; cdr3_aa: CASSPGQGSNYGYTF; cdr3_nt: TGTGCCAGCTCACCGGGGCAGGGATCTAACTATGGCTACACCTTC
cdr3_length: 13; d_call: NA; j_call: TRBJ1-4; v_call: TRBV7-8; clone_size: NA; cdr3_aa: CASSSRAEEKLFF; cdr3_nt: TGTGCCAGCAGCTCCCGGGCGGAGGAAAAACTGTTTTTT
cdr3_length: 11; d_call: NA; j_call: TRBJ1-1; v_call: TRBV15; clone_size: NA; cdr3_aa: CATSGGTEAFF; cdr3_nt: TGTGCCACCAGCGGGGGCACTGAAGCTTTCTTT
cdr3_length: 17; d_call: TRBD1; j_call: TRBJ1-1; v_call: TRBV9; clone_size: NA; cdr3_aa: CASRGDSETFMNTEAFF; cdr3_nt: TGTGCCAGCAGAGGGGACAGCGAAACCTTTATGAACACTGAAGCTTTCTTT
cdr3_length: 19; d_call: TRBD2; j_call: TRBJ2-5; v_call: TRBV12-3/TRBV12-4; clone_size: NA; cdr3_aa: CASSLSQGLALITQETQYF; cdr3_nt: TGTGCCAGCAGTCTAAGCCAGGGACTAGCCCTCATAACACAAGAGACCCAGTACTTC
cdr3_length: 16; d_call: TRBD1; j_call: TRBJ2-7; v_call: TRBV6-1; clone_size: NA; cdr3_aa: CVSSTPRGGGQGEQYF; cdr3_nt: TGTGTCAGCAGTACACCCAGGGGCGGGGGACAGGGCGAGCAGTACTTC
cdr3_length: 15; d_call: NA; j_call: TRBJ2-6; v_call: TRBV5-1; clone_size: once; cdr3_aa: CASSFSRAGANVLTF; cdr3_nt: TGCGCCAGCAGCTTCTCTCGAGCTGGGGCCAACGTCCTGACTTTC
cdr3_length: 14; d_call: NA; j_call: TRBJ1-2; v_call: TRBV2; clone_size: NA; cdr3_aa: CASSASGADYGYTF; cdr3_nt: TGTGCCAGCAGTGCGTCAGGGGCTGACTATGGCTACACCTTC
cdr3_length: 14; d_call: NA; j_call: TRBJ1-1; v_call: TRBV20-1; clone_size: NA; cdr3_aa: CSVSSGGMNTEAFF; cdr3_nt: TGCAGTGTCTCGAGTGGGGGTATGAACACTGAAGCTTTCTTT
cdr3_length: 15; d_call: TRBD1; j_call: TRBJ1-1; v_call: TRBV6-1; clone_size: many; cdr3_aa: CASRHKTGLNTEAFF; cdr3_nt: TGTGCCAGCAGGCACAAGACAGGGTTGAACACTGAAGCTTTCTTT
cdr3_length: 15; d_call: NA; j_call: TRBJ2-1; v_call: TRBV9; clone_size: NA; cdr3_aa: CASSAYRRPSGEQFF; cdr3_nt: TGTGCCAGCAGCGCCTACCGTCGACCCAGCGGTGAGCAGTTCTTC
cdr3_length: 12; d_call: TRBD1; j_call: TRBJ1-2; v_call: TRBV29-1; clone_size: NA; cdr3_aa: CSVAGQVFGYTF; cdr3_nt: TGCAGCGTCGCGGGACAGGTCTTTGGCTACACCTTC
cdr3_length: 14; d_call: NA; j_call: TRBJ2-2; v_call: TRBV20-1; clone_size: NA; cdr3_aa: CSARDWRGGGELFF; cdr3_nt: TGCAGTGCTAGAGATTGGCGGGGTGGCGGGGAGCTGTTTTTT
cdr3_length: 14; d_call: NA; j_call: TRBJ1-1; v_call: TRBV5-1; clone_size: few; cdr3_aa: CASSLQPSNTEAFF; cdr3_nt: TGCGCCAGCAGCTTACAGCCTTCGAACACTGAAGCTTTCTTT
cdr3_length: 16; d_call: TRBD2; j_call: TRBJ2-5; v_call: TRBV7-7; clone_size: many; cdr3_aa: CASSLGLAGPQETQYF; cdr3_nt: TGTGCTAGCAGCTTAGGACTAGCGGGACCACAAGAGACCCAGTACTTC
cdr3_length: 15; d_call: NA; j_call: TRBJ1-2; v_call: TRBV28; clone_size: many; cdr3_aa: CASSYKVEGRLGYTF; cdr3_nt: TGTGCCAGCAGTTATAAGGTGGAGGGGCGCCTTGGCTACACCTTC
cdr3_length: 14; d_call: TRBD1; j_call: TRBJ1-2; v_call: TRBV5-1; clone_size: many; cdr3_aa: CASSRSGDRDGYTF; cdr3_nt: TGCGCCAGCAGCCGTTCGGGGGACAGGGATGGCTACACCTTC
cdr3_length: 14; d_call: TRBD1; j_call: TRBJ1-6; v_call: TRBV27; clone_size: many; cdr3_aa: CASTSGTANSPLHF; cdr3_nt: TGTGCCAGCACATCCGGGACAGCAAATTCACCCCTCCACTTT
cdr3_length: 15; d_call: TRBD1; j_call: TRBJ2-1; v_call: TRBV28; clone_size: many; cdr3_aa: CASSYPGTGVNEQFF; cdr3_nt: TGTGCCAGCAGTTACCCCGGGACAGGGGTCAATGAGCAGTTCTTC
cdr3_length: 15; d_call: TRBD1; j_call: TRBJ2-1; v_call: TRBV4-1; clone_size: few; cdr3_aa: CASSHKGQRYNEQFF; cdr3_nt: TGCGCCAGCAGCCACAAGGGACAGCGATACAATGAGCAGTTCTTC
cdr3_length: 13; d_call: NA; j_call: TRBJ2-3; v_call: TRBV18; clone_size: many; cdr3_aa: CASSPPTGDTQYF; cdr3_nt: TGTGCCAGCTCACCCCCCACTGGGGATACGCAGTATTTT
cdr3_length: 11; d_call: NA; j_call: TRBJ2-2; v_call: TRBV29-1; clone_size: few; cdr3_aa: CSGGFTGELFF; cdr3_nt: TGCAGCGGGGGGTTCACCGGGGAGCTGTTTTTT
cdr3_length: 16; d_call: TRBD1; j_call: TRBJ2-3; v_call: TRBV5-1; clone_size: few; cdr3_aa: CASSPGQGADTDTQYF; cdr3_nt: TGCGCCAGCAGCCCCGGACAGGGGGCCGACACAGATACGCAGTATTTT
cdr3_length: 13; d_call: NA; j_call: TRBJ2-1; v_call: TRBV9; clone_size: few; cdr3_aa: CASSVSQTNEQFF; cdr3_nt: TGTGCCAGCAGCGTATCCCAGACCAATGAGCAGTTCTTC
cdr3_length: 16; d_call: NA; j_call: TRBJ1-1; v_call: TRBV5-1; clone_size: few; cdr3_aa: CASSLVGPRANTEAFF; cdr3_nt: TGCGCCAGCAGCCTCGTGGGACCTAGAGCGAACACTGAAGCTTTCTTT
cdr3_length: 15; d_call: TRBD2; j_call: TRBJ2-3; v_call: TRBV7-2; clone_size: many; cdr3_aa: CASSLWRGGGDTQYF; cdr3_nt: TGTGCCAGCAGCTTATGGCGGGGGGGGGGGGATACGCAGTATTTT
cdr3_length: 14; d_call: NA; j_call: TRBJ1-2; v_call: TRBV16; clone_size: many; cdr3_aa: CASSQSGSYYGYTF; cdr3_nt: TGTGCCAGCAGCCAATCCGGCTCATACTATGGCTACACCTTC
cdr3_length: 17; d_call: TRBD2; j_call: TRBJ2-3; v_call: TRBV7-6; clone_size: many; cdr3_aa: CASSSFRTSGGADTQYF; cdr3_nt: TGTGCCAGCAGCTCCTTCCGGACTAGCGGGGGCGCAGATACGCAGTATTTT
cdr3_length: 13; d_call: NA; j_call: TRBJ1-2; v_call: TRBV25-1; clone_size: few; cdr3_aa: CASSDPEFYGYTF; cdr3_nt: TGTGCCAGCAGTGATCCAGAATTCTATGGCTACACCTTC
cdr3_length: 17; d_call: TRBD2; j_call: TRBJ2-2; v_call: TRBV6-1; clone_size: many; cdr3_aa: CASSQLGGLVPSGELFF; cdr3_nt: TGTGCCAGCAGCCAACTGGGGGGACTAGTGCCGTCCGGGGAGCTGTTTTTT
cdr3_length: 15; d_call: TRBD1; j_call: TRBJ1-5; v_call: TRBV19; clone_size: NA; cdr3_aa: CASSTRGQGLQPQHF; cdr3_nt: TGTGCCAGTAGTACCCGGGGACAGGGCCTTCAGCCCCAGCATTTT
cdr3_length: 14; d_call: NA; j_call: TRBJ2-1; v_call: TRBV6-2/TRBV6-3; clone_size: many; cdr3_aa: CASSYSPARNEQFF; cdr3_nt: TGTGCCAGCAGTTACTCACCGGCCCGGAATGAGCAGTTCTTC
cdr3_length: 13; d_call: NA; j_call: TRBJ1-1; v_call: TRBV7-2; clone_size: many; cdr3_aa: CASSSRMNTEAFF; cdr3_nt: TGTGCCAGCAGCTCCAGAATGAACACTGAAGCTTTCTTT
cdr3_length: 15; d_call: NA; j_call: TRBJ2-7; v_call: TRBV6-1; clone_size: NA; cdr3_aa: CASSEARRGDYEQYF; cdr3_nt: TGTGCCAGCAGTGAAGCGCGCAGGGGGGACTACGAGCAGTACTTC
cdr3_length: 15; d_call: NA; j_call: TRBJ2-5; v_call: TRBV5-1; clone_size: many; cdr3_aa: CASSLAPGTQETQYF; cdr3_nt: TGCGCCAGCAGCTTGGCCCCCGGGACCCAAGAGACCCAGTACTTC
cdr3_length: 15; d_call: TRBD1; j_call: TRBJ1-2; v_call: TRBV12-3/TRBV12-4; clone_size: many; cdr3_aa: CASSPWTGINYGYTF; cdr3_nt: TGTGCCAGCAGTCCATGGACAGGGATTAACTATGGCTACACCTTC
cdr3_length: 15; d_call: NA; j_call: TRBJ1-1; v_call: TRBV28; clone_size: NA; cdr3_aa: CAISGDRYMNTEAFF; cdr3_nt: TGTGCCATCAGTGGTGACAGATACATGAACACTGAAGCTTTCTTT
cdr3_length: 17; d_call: TRBD1; j_call: TRBJ2-1; v_call: TRBV6-1; clone_size: many; cdr3_aa: CASSSPGQASSYNEQFF; cdr3_nt: TGTGCCAGCAGTTCCCCCGGACAGGCAAGCTCCTACAATGAGCAGTTCTTC
cdr3_length: 16; d_call: NA; j_call: TRBJ2-7; v_call: TRBV28; clone_size: many; cdr3_aa: CASSSSSRSSPYEQYF; cdr3_nt: TGTGCCAGCAGTTCGTCTTCGAGGTCCTCCCCCTACGAGCAGTACTTC
cdr3_length: 16; d_call: TRBD2; j_call: TRBJ2-1; v_call: TRBV20-1; clone_size: many; cdr3_aa: CSARDLGLAGYNEQFF; cdr3_nt: TGCAGTGCTAGAGATTTGGGACTAGCGGGGTACAATGAGCAGTTCTTC
cdr3_length: 17; d_call: TRBD2; j_call: TRBJ2-1; v_call: TRBV28; clone_size: many; cdr3_aa: CASSFSPGLADRDEQFF; cdr3_nt: TGTGCCAGCAGTTTTTCGCCGGGACTAGCGGATAGGGATGAGCAGTTCTTC
cdr3_length: 14; d_call: NA; j_call: TRBJ2-3; v_call: TRBV5-1; clone_size: many; cdr3_aa: CASSKRAETDTQYF; cdr3_nt: TGCGCCAGCAGCAAGAGGGCGGAGACAGATACGCAGTATTTT
cdr3_length: 12; d_call: NA; j_call: TRBJ1-2; v_call: TRBV7-6; clone_size: many; cdr3_aa: CASSSTVGGYTF; cdr3_nt: TGTGCCAGCAGTTCGACCGTGGGGGGCTACACCTTC
cdr3_length: 15; d_call: NA; j_call: TRBJ2-7; v_call: TRBV20-1; clone_size: NA; cdr3_aa: CSARDARGSNYEQYF; cdr3_nt: TGCAGTGCTAGAGATGCCAGGGGATCTAACTACGAGCAGTACTTC
cdr3_length: 15; d_call: TRBD1; j_call: TRBJ2-2; v_call: TRBV7-2; clone_size: many; cdr3_aa: CASSLRTGLAGELFF; cdr3_nt: TGTGCCAGCAGCCTACGGACAGGGTTGGCCGGGGAGCTGTTTTTT
cdr3_length: 13; d_call: NA; j_call: TRBJ2-1; v_call: TRBV12-3/TRBV12-4; clone_size: few; cdr3_aa: CASSTLIYNEQFF; cdr3_nt: TGTGCCAGCAGTACCCTCATATACAATGAGCAGTTCTTC